This T cell receptor (beta chain) was recorded in a study of blood T cell repertoires in COVID-19 (TCRdb year 2020). About the study as a whole: Samples covering the acute and convalescent phases of COVID-19 were provided by collaborators in the United States, Italy and Spain. The prospective study material was composed of cDNA or gDNA derived from T cells, B-cell-depleted T cells, or PBMCs. Sample metadata almost always included a de-identified subject ID, COVID-19 status, age in years and sex. The repertoires were released in a freely available public database meant as a resource for research on the immune response to SARS-CoV-2. The samples were drawn from the first 160 participants of the ongoing ImmuneRACE study and from some 1,300 subjects provided by 6 global collaborators. Where available, HLA class I and class II types were obtained from metadata supplied by the sample provider rather than from assay-based typing. The dataset comprised deeply sampled blood TCRbeta repertoires from subjects exposed to, actively infected with, or recovered from COVID-19. What the study reported, not specific to this receptor: How much clinical and demographic metadata was included differed by source and by participant, and the metadata was provided uncurated.

Points on this clone: No antigen is known for it. Per-base qualities were not stored, and no clone one base away is much larger.

TCRbeta CDR3 regions were amplified from genomic DNA using the immunoSEQ Assay, a bias-controlled multiplex PCR. The paper's processing steps were these. Nucleated cell counts per sample were estimated from amplification of reference gene primers within the assay. To quantify the absolute abundance of each unique TCRbeta CDR3 rearrangement, sequence reads were collapsed and filtered. For each sample, productive Simpson clonality was calculated as the square root of Simpson's diversity index across productive rearrangements. Here the immuneACCESS table is served through TCRdb, limited to in-frame sequences with V and J called. Missing clones are a known gap in these copies; in checked studies unresolved V genes cover under half, and the rest lacks a known reason. Clonal size and the V and J genes are those of that table, whereas D and trimming came from the DNA. The sample profile shows some 370,000 clones; around 86% of them were found once. The ten largest clones add up to less than 6% of the sample.

V is reduced by 4 bases and J by 4 bases, leaving a spacing of 19 bases between them. The CDR3 goes from the cysteine to the phenylalanine over 17 residues. The only DNA kept is the CDR3, 51 bases in frame from the first base. According to the germline V gene, CDR1 reads KGHDR and CDR2 reads SFDVKD. Participants in the prospective study were aged about 18 to 90 years, lived in 20 to 30 United States geographic areas, and enrolled through a virtual design. To assign participants to cohorts, the prospective study relied on clinical history that participants themselves reported in a screening survey and a study questionnaire. Recovered participants in ImmuneRACE Cohort 3 were defined as having two consecutive negative NP/OP PCR tests, clearance from a healthcare professional, or resolution of symptoms. Mobile phlebotomists in the prospective study collected whole blood, serum and a nasopharyngeal or oropharyngeal swab from every participant. Prospective study participants could optionally give additional blood draws and questionnaires over an approximately 2-month period. Before DNA extraction, blood samples from the prospective study were shipped at room temperature or frozen.

The chain employs TRBV24-1 and TRBJ2-1, and the D gene may be TRBD2, 6 bases matching. The source is a woman aged 50 to 60 who had recovered from COVID-19. Material: PBMCs or T cells enriched from blood (not recorded which). The DNA sequence is TGTGCCACCAGTGACCCTGCCAGCGGGCCAGGATACAATGAGCAGTTCTTC. This codes for CATSDPASGPGYNEQFF.